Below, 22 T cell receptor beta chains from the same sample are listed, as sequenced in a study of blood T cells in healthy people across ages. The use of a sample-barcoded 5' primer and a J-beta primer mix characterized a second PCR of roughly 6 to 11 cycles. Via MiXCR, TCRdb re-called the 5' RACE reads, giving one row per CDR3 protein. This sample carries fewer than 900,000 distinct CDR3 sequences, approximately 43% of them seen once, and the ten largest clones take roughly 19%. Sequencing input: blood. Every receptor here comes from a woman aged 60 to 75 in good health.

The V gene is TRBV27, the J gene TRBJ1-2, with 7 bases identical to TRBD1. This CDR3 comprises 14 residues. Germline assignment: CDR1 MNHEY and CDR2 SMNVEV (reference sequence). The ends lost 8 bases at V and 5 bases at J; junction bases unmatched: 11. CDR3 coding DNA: TGTGCCAGCTCACCTCGCGGGACAGCGTATGGCTACACCTTC. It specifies CASSPRGTAYGYTF.

In DNA form, the CDR3 reads TGTGCCAGCAGGCCGGCAGGGGCGTTCTACAATGAGCAGTTCTTC. Protein product: CASRPAGAFYNEQFF. This chain connects TRBV9 to TRBJ2-1, with D possibly matching TRBD1 (6 bases). Germline V gives CDR1 SGDLS, CDR2 YYNGEE. The CDR3 spans 15 residues. V dropped 5 bases and J dropped 3 bases, with 15 bases sitting between them.

The CDR3 bases are TGCGCCAGCAGCCAAGAGGACAGGGTGACCTATGGCTACACCTTC. Translation: CASSQEDRVTYGYTF. The J gene is TRBJ1-2, the V gene TRBV4-3; 8 bases agree with TRBD1. With V trimmed by 0 bases and J by 4 bases, 4 bases remained unmatched. The CDR3 contains 15 residues. Germline values: CDR1 LGHNA, CDR2 YSLEER.

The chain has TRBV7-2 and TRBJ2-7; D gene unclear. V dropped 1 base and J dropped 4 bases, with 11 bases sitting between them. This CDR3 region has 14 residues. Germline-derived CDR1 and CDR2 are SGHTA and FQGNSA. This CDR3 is CASSLGGEGYEQYF. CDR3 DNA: TGTGCCAGCAGCTTAGGTGGGGAAGGGTACGAGCAGTACTTC.

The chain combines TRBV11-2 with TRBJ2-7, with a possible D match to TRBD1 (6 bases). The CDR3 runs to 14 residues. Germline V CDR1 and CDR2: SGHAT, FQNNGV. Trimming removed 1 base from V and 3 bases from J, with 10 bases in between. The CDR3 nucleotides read TGTGCCAGCAGCTTAGGCGGACAGATCTACGAGCAGTACTTC. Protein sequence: CASSLGGQIYEQYF.

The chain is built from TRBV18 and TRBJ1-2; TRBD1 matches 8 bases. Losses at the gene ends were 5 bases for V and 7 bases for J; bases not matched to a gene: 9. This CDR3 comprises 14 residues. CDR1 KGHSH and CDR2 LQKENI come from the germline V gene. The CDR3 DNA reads TGTGCCAGCTCATCCGGACAGGGCTTGTGTGGCTACACCTTC. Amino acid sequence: CASSSGQGLCGYTF.

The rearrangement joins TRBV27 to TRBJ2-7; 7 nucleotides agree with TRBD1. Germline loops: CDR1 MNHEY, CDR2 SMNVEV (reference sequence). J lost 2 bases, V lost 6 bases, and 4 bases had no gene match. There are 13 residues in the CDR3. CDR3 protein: CASRMTGPYEQYF. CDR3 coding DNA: TGTGCCAGCAGGATGACAGGGCCCTACGAGCAGTACTTC.

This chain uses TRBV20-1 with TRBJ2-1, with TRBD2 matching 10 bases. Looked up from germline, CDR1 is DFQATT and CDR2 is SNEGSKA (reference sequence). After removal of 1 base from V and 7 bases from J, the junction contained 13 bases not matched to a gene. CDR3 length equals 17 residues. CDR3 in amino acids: CSARGRATSGTPNEQFF. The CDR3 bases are TGCAGTGCTAGAGGACGGGCAACTAGCGGGACCCCAAATGAGCAGTTCTTC.

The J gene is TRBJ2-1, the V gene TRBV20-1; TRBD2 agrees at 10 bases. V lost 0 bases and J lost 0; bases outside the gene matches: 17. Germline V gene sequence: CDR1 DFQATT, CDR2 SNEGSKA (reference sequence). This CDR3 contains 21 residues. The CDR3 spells CSARDDNRWTSGRFSYNEQFF. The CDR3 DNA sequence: TGCAGTGCTAGAGACGACAACCGATGGACTAGCGGACGGTTCTCCTACAATGAGCAGTTCTTC.

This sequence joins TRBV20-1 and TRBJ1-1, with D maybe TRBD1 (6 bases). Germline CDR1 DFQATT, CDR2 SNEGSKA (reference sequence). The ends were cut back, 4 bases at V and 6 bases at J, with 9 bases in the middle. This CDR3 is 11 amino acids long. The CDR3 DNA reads TGCAGTGCTATACCAGGGGCTGAAGCTTTCTTT. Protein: CSAIPGAEAFF.

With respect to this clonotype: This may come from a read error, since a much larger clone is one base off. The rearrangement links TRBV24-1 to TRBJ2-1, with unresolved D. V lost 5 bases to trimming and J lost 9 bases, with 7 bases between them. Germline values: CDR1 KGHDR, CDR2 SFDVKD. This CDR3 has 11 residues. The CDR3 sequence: CATSVAFEQFF. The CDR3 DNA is TGTGCCACCAGTGTGGCGTTTGAGCAGTTCTTC.

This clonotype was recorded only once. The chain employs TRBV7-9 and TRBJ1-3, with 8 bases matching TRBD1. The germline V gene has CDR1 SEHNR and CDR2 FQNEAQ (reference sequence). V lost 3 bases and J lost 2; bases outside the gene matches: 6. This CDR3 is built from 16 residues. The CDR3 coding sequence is TGTGCCAGCAGCTTCGGGGCGGACAGGGCTGGAAACACCATATATTTT. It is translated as CASSFGADRAGNTIYF.

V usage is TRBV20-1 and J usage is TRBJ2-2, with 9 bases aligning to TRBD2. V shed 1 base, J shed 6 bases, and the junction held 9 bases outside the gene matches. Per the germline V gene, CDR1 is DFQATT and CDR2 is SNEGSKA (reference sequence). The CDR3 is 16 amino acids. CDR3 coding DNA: TGCAGTGCTAGAGGAGCGGGAGGTTTGGTATCCGGGGAGCTGTTTTTT. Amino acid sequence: CSARGAGGLVSGELFF.

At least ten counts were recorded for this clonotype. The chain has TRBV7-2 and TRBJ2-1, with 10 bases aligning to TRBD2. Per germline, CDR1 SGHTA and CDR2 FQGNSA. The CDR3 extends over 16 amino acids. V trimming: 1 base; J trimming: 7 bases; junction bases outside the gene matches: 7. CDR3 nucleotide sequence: TGTGCCAGCAGCTTAGAGCCTAGCGGGGGACTAAATGAGCAGTTCTTC. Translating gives CASSLEPSGGLNEQFF.

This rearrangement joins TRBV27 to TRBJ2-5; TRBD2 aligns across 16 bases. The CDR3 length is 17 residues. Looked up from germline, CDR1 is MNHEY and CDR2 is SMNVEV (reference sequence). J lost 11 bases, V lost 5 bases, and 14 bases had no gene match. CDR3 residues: CASSKSGLAGGLDEQYF. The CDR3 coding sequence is TGTGCCAGCAGTAAATCGGGACTAGCGGGAGGGTTGGATGAGCAGTACTTC.

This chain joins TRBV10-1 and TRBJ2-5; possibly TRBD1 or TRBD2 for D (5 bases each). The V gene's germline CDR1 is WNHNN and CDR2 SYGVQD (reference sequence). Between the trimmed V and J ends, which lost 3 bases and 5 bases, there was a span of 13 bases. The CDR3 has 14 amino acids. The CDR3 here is CASSDPGEGETQYF. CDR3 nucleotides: TGCGCCAGCAGTGATCCAGGCGAGGGGGAGACCCAGTACTTC.

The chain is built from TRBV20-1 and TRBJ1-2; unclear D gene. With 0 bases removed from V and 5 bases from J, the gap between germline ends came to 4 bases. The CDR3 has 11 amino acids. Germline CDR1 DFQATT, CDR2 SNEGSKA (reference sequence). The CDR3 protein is CSARESYGYTF. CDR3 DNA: TGCAGTGCTAGAGAGTCGTATGGCTACACCTTC.

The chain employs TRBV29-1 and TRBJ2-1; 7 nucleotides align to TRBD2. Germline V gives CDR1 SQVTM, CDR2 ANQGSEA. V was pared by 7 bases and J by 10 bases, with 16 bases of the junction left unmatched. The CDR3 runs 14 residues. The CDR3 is CSAITGGSSYEQFF. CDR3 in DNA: TGCAGCGCCATTACGGGGGGAAGCTCCTACGAGCAGTTCTTC.

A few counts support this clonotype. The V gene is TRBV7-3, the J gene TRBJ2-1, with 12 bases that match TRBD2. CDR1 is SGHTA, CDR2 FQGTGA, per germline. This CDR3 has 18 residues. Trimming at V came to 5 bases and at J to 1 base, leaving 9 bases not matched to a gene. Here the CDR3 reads CASSPQGLAGPSYNEQFF. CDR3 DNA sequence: TGTGCCAGCAGCCCTCAGGGACTAGCGGGCCCTTCCTACAATGAGCAGTTCTTC.

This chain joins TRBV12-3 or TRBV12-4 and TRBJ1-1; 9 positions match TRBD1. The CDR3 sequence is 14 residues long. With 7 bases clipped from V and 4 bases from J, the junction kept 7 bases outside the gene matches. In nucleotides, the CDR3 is TGTGCCAGCAACCCGACAGGGGGAGGCACTGAAGCTTTCTTT. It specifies CASNPTGGGTEAFF.

CDR3 in DNA: TGCAGTGCTAGGGCGCCGGGCATTCCGACCGATGAGCAGTTCTTC. This translates into CSARAPGIPTDEQFF. The chain has TRBV20-1 and TRBJ2-1, with D unclear. Germline-derived CDR1 and CDR2 are DFQATT and SNEGSKA (reference sequence). The CDR3 is made up of 15 amino acids. Trimming took 3 bases from V and 8 from J, leaving 20 bases between them.

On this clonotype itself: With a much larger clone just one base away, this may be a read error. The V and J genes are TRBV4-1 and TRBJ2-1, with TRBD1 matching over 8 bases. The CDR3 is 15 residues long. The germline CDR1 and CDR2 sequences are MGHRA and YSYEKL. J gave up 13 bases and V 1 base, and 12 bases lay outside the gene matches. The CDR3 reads CASSQGDRIWETQFF. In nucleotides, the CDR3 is TGCGCCAGCAGCCAAGGGGACAGGATCTGGGAGACCCAGTTCTTC.